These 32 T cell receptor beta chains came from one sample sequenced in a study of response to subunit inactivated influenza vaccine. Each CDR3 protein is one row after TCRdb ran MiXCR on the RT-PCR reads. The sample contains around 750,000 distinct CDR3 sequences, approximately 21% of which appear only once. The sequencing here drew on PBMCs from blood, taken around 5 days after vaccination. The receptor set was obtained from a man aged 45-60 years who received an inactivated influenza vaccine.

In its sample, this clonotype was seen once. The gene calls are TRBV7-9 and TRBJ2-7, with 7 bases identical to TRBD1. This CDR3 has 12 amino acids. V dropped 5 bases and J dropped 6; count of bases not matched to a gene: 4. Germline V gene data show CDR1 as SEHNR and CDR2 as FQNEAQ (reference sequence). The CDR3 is CASSETGPEQYF. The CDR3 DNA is TGTGCCAGCAGCGAGACAGGGCCCGAGCAGTACTTC.

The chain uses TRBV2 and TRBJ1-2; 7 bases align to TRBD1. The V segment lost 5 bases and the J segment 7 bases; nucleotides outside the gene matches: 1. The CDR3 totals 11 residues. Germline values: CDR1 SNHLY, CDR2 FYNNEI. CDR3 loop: CASSQGGGYTF. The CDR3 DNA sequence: TGTGCCAGCAGTCAGGGGGGTGGCTACACCTTC.

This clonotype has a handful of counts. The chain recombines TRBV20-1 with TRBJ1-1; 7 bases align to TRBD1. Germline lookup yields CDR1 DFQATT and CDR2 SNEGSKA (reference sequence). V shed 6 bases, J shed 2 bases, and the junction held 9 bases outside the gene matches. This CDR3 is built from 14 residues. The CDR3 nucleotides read TGCAGTGCCTACATCAGGGGGTTCAACACTGAAGCTTTCTTT. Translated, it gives CSAYIRGFNTEAFF.

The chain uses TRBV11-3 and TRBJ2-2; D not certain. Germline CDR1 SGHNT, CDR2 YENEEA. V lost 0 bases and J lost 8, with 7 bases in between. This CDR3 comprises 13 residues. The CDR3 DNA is TGTGCCAGCAGCTTAGAGAGACGAGGGGAGCTGTTTTTT. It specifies CASSLERRGELFF. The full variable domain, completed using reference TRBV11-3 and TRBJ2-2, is EAGVVQSPRYKIIEKKQPVAFWCNPISGHNTLYWYLQNLGQGPELLIRYENEEAVDDSQLPKDRFSAERLKGVDSTLKIQPAELGDSAVYLCASSLERRGELFFGEGSRLTVL.

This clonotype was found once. Here the CDR3 DNA reads TGTGCCAGCAGCCCGGTCGGGACCACTGAAGCTTTCTTT. This translates into CASSPVGTTEAFF. The chain recombines TRBV3-1 with TRBJ1-1, with D tentatively TRBD1 (5 bases). V shed 4 bases and J shed 4 bases, with 10 bases lying between them. The CDR3 totals 13 residues. CDR1 and CDR2 (germline): LGHDT, YNNKEL (reference sequence).

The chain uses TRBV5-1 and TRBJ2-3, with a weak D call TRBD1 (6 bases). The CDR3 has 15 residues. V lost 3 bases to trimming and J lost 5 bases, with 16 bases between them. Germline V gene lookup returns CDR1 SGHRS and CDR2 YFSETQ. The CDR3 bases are TGCGCCAGCAGCTGGGGGCAGGGTGTGGAAGATACGCAGTATTTT. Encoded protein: CASSWGQGVEDTQYF.

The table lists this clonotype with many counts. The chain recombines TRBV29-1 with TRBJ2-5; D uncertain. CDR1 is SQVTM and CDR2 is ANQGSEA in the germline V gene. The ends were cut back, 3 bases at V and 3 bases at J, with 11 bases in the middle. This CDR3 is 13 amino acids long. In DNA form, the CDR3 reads TGCAGCGTTGATGGATGGGCGGAAGAGACCCAGTACTTC. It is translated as CSVDGWAEETQYF.

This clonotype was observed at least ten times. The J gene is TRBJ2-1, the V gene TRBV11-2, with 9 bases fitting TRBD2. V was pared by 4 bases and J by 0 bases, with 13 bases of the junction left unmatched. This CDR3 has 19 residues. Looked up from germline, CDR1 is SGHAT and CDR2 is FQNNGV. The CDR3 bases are TGTGCCAGCAGCTCACGGCGGACTAGCGCGCAGAGCTCCTACAATGAGCAGTTCTTC. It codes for CASSSRRTSAQSSYNEQFF.

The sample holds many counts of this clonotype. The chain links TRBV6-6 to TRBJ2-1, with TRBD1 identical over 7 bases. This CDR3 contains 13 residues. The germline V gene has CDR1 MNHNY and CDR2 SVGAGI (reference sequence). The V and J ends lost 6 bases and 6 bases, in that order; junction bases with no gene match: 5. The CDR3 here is CASSRDSINEQFF. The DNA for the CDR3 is TGTGCCAGCAGCCGGGACAGTATCAATGAGCAGTTCTTC.

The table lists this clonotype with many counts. The CDR3 DNA sequence: TGTGCCAGCAGCCCTAGACAGGGGAACTATGGCTACACCTTC. Translating it yields CASSPRQGNYGYTF. The chain carries TRBV7-9 and TRBJ1-2; 8 bases are a match to TRBD1. Germline CDR1 and CDR2: SEHNR and FQNEAQ (reference sequence). Trimming at V came to 5 bases and at J to 2 bases, leaving 4 bases not matched to a gene. CDR3 length: 14 residues.

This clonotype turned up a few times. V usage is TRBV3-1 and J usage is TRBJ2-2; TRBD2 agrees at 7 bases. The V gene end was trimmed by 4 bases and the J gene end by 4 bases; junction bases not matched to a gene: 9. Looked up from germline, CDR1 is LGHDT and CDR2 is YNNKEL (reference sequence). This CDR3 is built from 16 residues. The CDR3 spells CASSPGAGSVTGELFF. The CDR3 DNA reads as TGTGCCAGCAGCCCGGGAGCGGGGTCTGTCACCGGGGAGCTGTTTTTT.

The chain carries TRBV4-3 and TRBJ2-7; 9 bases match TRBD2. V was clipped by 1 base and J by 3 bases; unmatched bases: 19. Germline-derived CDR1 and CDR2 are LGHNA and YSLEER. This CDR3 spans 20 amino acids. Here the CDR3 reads CASSQASRQGGAGGVYEQYF. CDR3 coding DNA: TGCGCCAGCAGCCAAGCCTCTAGACAGGGAGGTGCGGGAGGGGTCTACGAGCAGTACTTC.

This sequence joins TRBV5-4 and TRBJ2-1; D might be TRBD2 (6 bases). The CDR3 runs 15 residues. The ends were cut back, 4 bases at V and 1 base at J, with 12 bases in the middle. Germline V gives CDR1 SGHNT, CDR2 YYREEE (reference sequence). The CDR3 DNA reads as TGTGCCAGCAGCACCTCTAGCGCATCCTACAATGAGCAGTTCTTC. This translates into CASSTSSASYNEQFF.

The CDR3 sequence: CASSQGSGARVRWNTKNIQYF. Written as DNA, the CDR3 is TGTGCCAGCAGCCAAGGATCCGGCGCCAGGGTAAGGTGGAATACCAAAAACATTCAGTACTTC. The chain employs TRBV3-1 and TRBJ2-4, with a possible D match to TRBD1 (5 bases). Between the trimmed V and J ends, which lost 1 base and 2 bases, there was a span of 27 bases. The CDR3 runs 21 residues. Germline loops: CDR1 LGHDT, CDR2 YNNKEL (reference sequence).

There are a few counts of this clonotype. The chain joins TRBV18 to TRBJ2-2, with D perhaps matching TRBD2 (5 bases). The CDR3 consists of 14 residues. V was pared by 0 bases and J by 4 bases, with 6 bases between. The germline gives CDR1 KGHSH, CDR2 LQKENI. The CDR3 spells CASSPPAGTGELFF. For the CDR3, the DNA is TGTGCCAGCTCACCACCTGCGGGCACCGGGGAGCTGTTTTTT.

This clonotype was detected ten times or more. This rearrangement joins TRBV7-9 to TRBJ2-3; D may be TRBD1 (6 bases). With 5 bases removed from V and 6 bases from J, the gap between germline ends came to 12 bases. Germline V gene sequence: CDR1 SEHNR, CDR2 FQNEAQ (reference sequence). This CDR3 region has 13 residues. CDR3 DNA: TGTGCCAGCAGCCCCCAGGGGTTGGATACGCAGTATTTT. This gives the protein CASSPQGLDTQYF.

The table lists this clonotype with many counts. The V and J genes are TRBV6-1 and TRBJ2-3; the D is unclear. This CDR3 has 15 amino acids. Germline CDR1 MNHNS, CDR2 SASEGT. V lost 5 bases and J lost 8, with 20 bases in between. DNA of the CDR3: TGTGCCAGCAGTCGCGGACCTGGGCCGGCAGGTACGCAGTATTTT. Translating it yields CASSRGPGPAGTQYF.

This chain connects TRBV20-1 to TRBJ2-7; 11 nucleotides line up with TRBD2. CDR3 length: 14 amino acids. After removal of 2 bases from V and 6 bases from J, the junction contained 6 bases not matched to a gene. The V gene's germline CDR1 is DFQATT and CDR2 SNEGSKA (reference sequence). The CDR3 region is CSARLSSGRPEQYF. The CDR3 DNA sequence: TGCAGTGCTAGACTGTCTAGCGGGAGGCCCGAGCAGTACTTC.

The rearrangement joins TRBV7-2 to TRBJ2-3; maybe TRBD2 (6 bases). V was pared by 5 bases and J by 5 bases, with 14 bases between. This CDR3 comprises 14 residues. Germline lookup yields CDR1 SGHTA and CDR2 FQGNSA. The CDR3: CASSPGVGEDTQYF. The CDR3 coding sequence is TGTGCCAGCAGCCCGGGGGTGGGGGAAGATACGCAGTATTTT.

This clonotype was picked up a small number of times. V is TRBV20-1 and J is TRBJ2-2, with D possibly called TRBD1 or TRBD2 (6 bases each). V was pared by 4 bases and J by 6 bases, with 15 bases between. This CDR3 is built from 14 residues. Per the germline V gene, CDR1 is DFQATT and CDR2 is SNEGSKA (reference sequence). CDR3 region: CSATGLRGAGELFF. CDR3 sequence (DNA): TGCAGTGCTACAGGTCTAAGGGGGGCCGGGGAGCTGTTTTTT.

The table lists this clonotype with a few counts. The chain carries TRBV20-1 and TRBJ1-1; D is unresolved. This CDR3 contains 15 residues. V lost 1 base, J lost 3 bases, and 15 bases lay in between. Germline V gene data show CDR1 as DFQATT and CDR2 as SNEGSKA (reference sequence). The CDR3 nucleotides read TGCAGTGCTAGAGGGCTCTCCGGGAGGGACACTGAAGCTTTCTTT. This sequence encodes CSARGLSGRDTEAFF.

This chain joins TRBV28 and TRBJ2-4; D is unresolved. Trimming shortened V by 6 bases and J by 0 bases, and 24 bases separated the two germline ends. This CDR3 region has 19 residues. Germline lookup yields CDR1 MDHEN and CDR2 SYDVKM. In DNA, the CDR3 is TGTGCCAGCAGCCCCCCTAGAAGAGGAGTACACGTAGCCAAAAACATTCAGTACTTC. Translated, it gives CASSPPRRGVHVAKNIQYF.

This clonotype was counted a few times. As DNA, the CDR3 is TGTGCCAGCAGTGCTCCGGGACAGGGGGCGCTGGGGCAGTTCTTC. Translation gives CASSAPGQGALGQFF. The rearrangement joins TRBV2 to TRBJ2-1; TRBD1 aligns across 12 bases. The germline V gene has CDR1 SNHLY and CDR2 FYNNEI. The CDR3 is made up of 15 amino acids. J lost 12 bases, V lost 4 bases, and 10 bases had no gene match.

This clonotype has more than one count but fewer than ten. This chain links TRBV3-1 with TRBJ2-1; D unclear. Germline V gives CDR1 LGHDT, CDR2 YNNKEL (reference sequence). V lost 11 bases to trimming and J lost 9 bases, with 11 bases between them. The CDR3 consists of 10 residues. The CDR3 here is CAAGSVEQFF. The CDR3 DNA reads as TGTGCCGCCGGGTCAGTTGAGCAGTTCTTC.

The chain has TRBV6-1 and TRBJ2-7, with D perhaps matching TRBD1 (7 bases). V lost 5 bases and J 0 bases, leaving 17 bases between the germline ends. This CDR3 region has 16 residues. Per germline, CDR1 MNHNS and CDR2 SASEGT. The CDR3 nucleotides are TGTGCCAGCAGTCCCGGACCAGGGGGGAGCTCCTACGAGCAGTACTTC. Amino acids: CASSPGPGGSSYEQYF.

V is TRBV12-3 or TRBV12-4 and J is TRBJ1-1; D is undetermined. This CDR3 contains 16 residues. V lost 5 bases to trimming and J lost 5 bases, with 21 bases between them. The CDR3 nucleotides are TGTGCCAGCAGTCCCCGCTCGGGGATCGCCTGGACTGAAGCTTTCTTT. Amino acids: CASSPRSGIAWTEAFF.

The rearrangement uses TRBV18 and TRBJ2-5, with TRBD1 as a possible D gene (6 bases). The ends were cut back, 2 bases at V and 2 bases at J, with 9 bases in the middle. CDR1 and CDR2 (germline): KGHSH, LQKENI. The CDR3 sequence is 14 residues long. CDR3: CASSPIGGQETQYF. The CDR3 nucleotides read TGTGCCAGCTCACCAATAGGGGGACAAGAGACCCAGTACTTC.

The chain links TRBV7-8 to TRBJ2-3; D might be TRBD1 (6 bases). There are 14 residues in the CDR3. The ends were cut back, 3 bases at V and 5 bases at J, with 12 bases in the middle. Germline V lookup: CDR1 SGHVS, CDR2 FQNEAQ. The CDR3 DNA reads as TGTGCCAGCAGCTTGATGGGGGCTAAAGATACGCAGTATTTT. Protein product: CASSLMGAKDTQYF.

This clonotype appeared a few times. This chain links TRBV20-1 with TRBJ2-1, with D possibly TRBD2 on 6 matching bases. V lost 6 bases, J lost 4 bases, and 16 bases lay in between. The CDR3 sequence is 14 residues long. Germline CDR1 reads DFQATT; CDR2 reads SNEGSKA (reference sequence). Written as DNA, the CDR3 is TGCAGTGCGCCCCTCGGGGGAAGTTACAATGAGCAGTTCTTC. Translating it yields CSAPLGGSYNEQFF.

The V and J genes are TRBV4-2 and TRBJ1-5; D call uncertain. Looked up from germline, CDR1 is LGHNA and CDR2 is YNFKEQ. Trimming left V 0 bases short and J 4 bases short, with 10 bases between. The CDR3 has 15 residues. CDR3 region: CASSQEAGMNQPQHF. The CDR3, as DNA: TGTGCCAGCAGCCAAGAGGCAGGAATGAATCAGCCCCAGCATTTT.

DNA for the CDR3: TGTGCCAGCAGCCACGTTGGGACTAGCGGGAACAATGAGCAGTTCTTC. This encodes CASSHVGTSGNNEQFF. V is TRBV4-2 and J is TRBJ2-1; TRBD2 aligns across 13 bases. The V segment lost 3 bases and the J segment 5 bases; nucleotides outside the gene matches: 4. The CDR3 is made up of 16 amino acids. Germline V gene sequence: CDR1 LGHNA, CDR2 YNFKEQ.

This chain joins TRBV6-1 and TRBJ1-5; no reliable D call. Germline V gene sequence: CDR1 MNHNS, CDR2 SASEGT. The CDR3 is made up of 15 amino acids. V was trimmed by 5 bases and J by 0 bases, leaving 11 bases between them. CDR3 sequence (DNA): TGTGCCAGCAGTCCGACACTTAATAGCAATCAGCCCCAGCATTTT. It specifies CASSPTLNSNQPQHF.